This passage covers 17 T cell receptor beta chains from one sample sequenced in a study of immune evolution from preneoplasia to lung adenocarcinoma (dated by TCRdb to 2020 to 2022). Libraries were constructed by the immunoSEQ multiplex PCR assay. In its TCRdb copy, this immuneACCESS table keeps in-frame sequences only and misses some clones. Where compared with another copy, unresolved V genes explain less than half of these, and the others have no known cause. Counted in this sample were about 3,600 clones; 50% of them appeared once. About 6.7% of the sample rests with the top ten. The sequenced material came from FFPE normal lung tissue adjacent to the tumor. The receptors originated from a person aged 45 to 59 with lung adenocarcinoma.

This rearrangement joins TRBV6-5 to TRBJ1-2; D is possibly TRBD1 (6 bases). Trimming removed 7 bases from V and 8 bases from J, with 17 bases in between. The CDR3 has 13 amino acids. Looked up from germline, CDR1 is MNHEY and CDR2 is SVGAGI. CDR3 loop: CASTNNRVSGYTF. For the CDR3, the DNA is TGTGCCAGCACTAACAACAGGGTCAGCGGCTACACCTTC.

The V call is TRBV19, the J call TRBJ2-5, with 7 bases that match TRBD1. This CDR3 region has 16 residues. Germline V gene sequence: CDR1 LNHDA, CDR2 SQIVND (reference sequence). J was trimmed by 1 base and V by 6 bases; bases with no gene match: 11. In DNA, the CDR3 is TGTGCCAGTAGCACACGCTACAGGGGCGCCCAAGAGACCCAGTACTTC. Translated: CASSTRYRGAQETQYF.

J is TRBJ1-2 and V is TRBV15; TRBD1 matches at 7 bases. Trimming took 5 bases from V and 5 from J; bases not matched to a gene: 11. The CDR3 loop spans 15 amino acids. Germline V gene lookup returns CDR1 LNHNV and CDR2 YYDKDF (reference sequence). The CDR3 loop is CATSDEGTANYGYTF. CDR3 nucleotides: TGTGCCACCAGCGACGAGGGGACAGCGAATTATGGCTACACCTTC. Full variable domain (rest looked up from reference TRBV15 and TRBJ1-2): DAMVIQNPRYQVTQFGKPVTLSCSQTLNHNVMYWYQQKSSQAPKLLFHYYDKDFNNEADTPDNFQSRRPNTSFCFLDIRSPGLGDTAMYLCATSDEGTANYGYTFGSGTRLTVV.

In its sample, this clone was seen a few times. The chain recombines TRBV28 with TRBJ2-7; no reliable D call. Trimming left V 5 bases short and J 1 base short, with 18 bases between. Germline CDR1 and CDR2: MDHEN and SYDVKM. The CDR3 has 16 amino acids. CDR3 coding DNA: TGTGCCAGCAGTGACCTCGGATGGCAGAAGTCCTACGAGCAGTACTTC. Its translation is CASSDLGWQKSYEQYF.

With respect to this clone: The same CDR3 also results from other DNA sequences found in this sample. CDR3 nucleotide sequence: TGTGCCAGCAGCCTCGGCCGGGACAGCTCCTACGAGCAGTACTTC. As protein: CASSLGRDSSYEQYF. The chain has TRBV5-4 and TRBJ2-7; 7 bases are a match to TRBD1. Per the germline V gene, CDR1 is SGHNT and CDR2 is YYREEE (reference sequence). The CDR3 extends over 15 amino acids. With 4 bases clipped from V and 0 bases from J, the junction kept 7 bases outside the gene matches.

The chain is built from TRBV28 and TRBJ2-1; the D gene is possibly TRBD1 (5 bases). The ends were cut back, 4 bases at V and 4 bases at J, with 17 bases in the middle. CDR3 length: 16 residues. Germline V gene lookup returns CDR1 MDHEN and CDR2 SYDVKM. DNA of the CDR3: TGTGCCAGCAGTTCAAGGACGACCCGACAGTACAATGAGCAGTTCTTC. Encoded protein: CASSSRTTRQYNEQFF.

The rearrangement links TRBV7-6 to TRBJ2-7, with a tentative D call TRBD2 (5 bases). Trimming pared 1 base from V and 2 bases from J, leaving 9 bases between. CDR3 length: 14 residues. Germline V lookup: CDR1 SGHVS, CDR2 FNYEAQ. The CDR3 is CASSLVPGAYEQYF. DNA of the CDR3: TGTGCCAGCAGCTTAGTGCCCGGGGCCTACGAGCAGTACTTC.

The chain carries TRBV6-6 and TRBJ1-2; TRBD1 matches 7 bases. Germline loops: CDR1 MNHNY, CDR2 SVGAGI (reference sequence). The CDR3 totals 15 residues. Trimming at V came to 6 bases and at J to 4 bases, leaving 11 bases not matched to a gene. This CDR3 reads CASRASGTDRYGYTF. Here the CDR3 DNA reads TGTGCCAGCAGAGCCTCCGGGACAGACCGCTATGGCTACACCTTC.

This chain uses TRBV18 with TRBJ1-4, with D possibly matching TRBD1 (6 bases). V lost 2 bases and J 3 bases, leaving 16 bases between the germline ends. Germline V CDR1 and CDR2: KGHSH, LQKENI. This CDR3 region has 17 residues. The CDR3 is CASSPRGPGGSNEKLFF. DNA of the CDR3: TGTGCCAGCTCACCAAGGGGCCCGGGGGGCTCTAATGAAAAACTGTTTTTT.

This clone has only a few counts. The chain is built from TRBV30 and TRBJ2-5; D remains unclear. V shed 1 base and J shed 5 bases, with 20 bases lying between them. Germline values: CDR1 GTSNPN, CDR2 SVGIG (reference sequence). The CDR3 totals 16 residues. CDR3 region: CAWSGPSAGPRETQYF. In DNA form, the CDR3 reads TGTGCCTGGAGTGGCCCTTCCGCCGGACCACGGGAGACCCAGTACTTC.

The V and J genes are TRBV15 and TRBJ2-7; D may correspond to TRBD1 or TRBD2 (5 bases each). Trimming shortened V by 0 bases and J by 7 bases, and 16 bases separated the two germline ends. The CDR3 totals 15 residues. The germline V gene has CDR1 LNHNV and CDR2 YYDKDF (reference sequence). The CDR3 sequence is CATSRDSTGGGEQYF. In DNA, the CDR3 is TGTGCCACCAGCAGAGATTCCACAGGTGGAGGAGAGCAGTACTTC.

The chain has TRBV14 and TRBJ2-7; D may be TRBD1 (6 bases). This CDR3 has 16 residues. The germline CDR1 and CDR2 sequences are SGHDN and FVKESK. The V and J ends lost 1 base and 3 bases respectively, with 16 bases between them. CDR3 region: CASSQGGYEGDYEQYF. The CDR3 DNA is TGTGCCAGCAGCCAAGGAGGGTACGAGGGGGACTACGAGCAGTACTTC.

This clone is deemed medium-sized. The V and J genes are TRBV27 and TRBJ2-3; 8 bases map to TRBD1. Germline CDR1 and CDR2: MNHEY and SMNVEV (reference sequence). V gave up 3 bases and J gave up 4 bases; unmatched junction bases: 3. The length of the CDR3 is 14 residues. The CDR3 sequence is CASSFAGGSDTQYF. CDR3 DNA: TGTGCCAGCAGTTTCGCAGGGGGCTCAGATACGCAGTATTTT.

The rearrangement links TRBV7-8 to TRBJ1-1; D is possibly TRBD1 (5 bases). In germline, CDR1 is SGHVS, CDR2 FQNEAQ. Trimming shortened V by 5 bases and J by 8 bases, and 15 bases separated the two germline ends. CDR3 size: 13 residues. CDR3 DNA: TGTGCCAGCAGCACCCGACAGCCCAGAGAAGCTTTCTTT. Translation: CASSTRQPREAFF.

This clone has only one observation. The chain is built from TRBV10-3 and TRBJ1-2, with TRBD1 as a possible D gene (5 bases). CDR1 is ENHRY and CDR2 is SYGVKD in the germline V gene. The V and J ends lost 7 bases and 4 bases respectively, with 22 bases between them. The CDR3 totals 16 residues. Here the CDR3 reads CAITLEDPAGTYGYTF. Here the CDR3 DNA reads TGTGCCATCACCCTCGAAGACCCCGCCGGGACCTATGGCTACACCTTC.

The CDR3 DNA follows: TGTGCCAGTAGTATAGGTGTTGTCGGTGAAAAACTGTTTTTT. As protein: CASSIGVVGEKLFF. V is TRBV19 and J is TRBJ1-4, with D uncertain. The CDR3 length is 14 residues. Germline-derived CDR1 and CDR2 are LNHDA and SQIVND (reference sequence). Trimming removed 1 base at V and 7 bases at J, with 10 bases between.

This chain uses TRBV10-2 with TRBJ2-7; TRBD2 matches 7 bases. CDR1 WSHSY and CDR2 SAAADI come from the germline V gene. The V and J ends lost 3 bases and 3 bases, in that order; junction bases with no gene match: 17. This CDR3 has 18 amino acids. Here the CDR3 reads CASSDPYGSSGNFYEQYF. In DNA form, the CDR3 reads TGCGCCAGCAGTGACCCTTACGGGTCTAGCGGAAATTTCTACGAGCAGTACTTC.